Listed below are T cell receptor beta chains from one sample, sequenced in a study of blood T cell repertoires in COVID-19. Produced via immunoSEQ multiplex PCR; TCRdb's table is partial and in-frame only. The sample lists about 60,000 clones; 84% were seen once. The sequencing input was peripheral blood. All receptors come from a man aged 55 to 70 with COVID-19, enrolled during active disease. The CDR3 runs from the conserved cysteine through the conserved F or W. Fields, in order: D gene, V gene, J gene, CDR3 protein. The D gene is left open where the match is weak.

NA	TRBV11-2	TRBJ2-1	CASARSSYNEQFF
TRBD1	TRBV11-3	TRBJ1-5	CALSHRGLKGRGHSNQPQHF
TRBD2	TRBV15	TRBJ2-1	CATSRDGRANEQFF
TRBD1	TRBV9	TRBJ1-1	CASSPRQGYTEAFF
TRBD2	TRBV4-1	TRBJ2-7	CASSQTPTSARKQYF
TRBD2	TRBV25-1	TRBJ2-3	CASSEWTSGGSNTQYF
NA	TRBV5-6	TRBJ1-4	CASRREGTGPEKLFF
TRBD2	TRBV6-4	TRBJ2-7	CASSDVVELAGEGNYYEQYF
TRBD2	TRBV25-1	TRBJ2-3	CASSDTGGGDTQYF
NA	TRBV12-5	TRBJ1-1	CASGLSLNTEAFF
TRBD2	TRBV6-5	TRBJ2-7	CASERAGAISYEQYF
TRBD1	TRBV18	TRBJ1-1	CASSPGQGNTEAFF
NA	TRBV9	TRBJ2-5	CASSVDRSSQETQYF
NA	TRBV7-7	TRBJ2-5	CASSLGAGASQETQYF
NA	TRBV15	TRBJ1-4	CATSRDIIASDEKLFF
TRBD1	TRBV15	TRBJ1-5	CATRLGTDVMPQHF
NA	TRBV28	TRBJ1-3	CASSPPPGQPGNTIYF
NA	TRBV12-5	TRBJ1-5	CASGLPLPYRRDGGESNQPQHF
NA	TRBV11-2	TRBJ2-7	CASSLVDEQYF
NA	TRBV9	TRBJ2-3	CASSVTVTDTQYF
NA	TRBV19	TRBJ2-3	CASSGLLEGGTDTQYF
TRBD2	TRBV25-1	TRBJ2-5	CASTISGGYQETQYF
TRBD2	TRBV19	TRBJ2-4	CASSPNLAEKYGTKNIQYF
NA	TRBV25-1	TRBJ2-5	CASSGRQIYQETQYF